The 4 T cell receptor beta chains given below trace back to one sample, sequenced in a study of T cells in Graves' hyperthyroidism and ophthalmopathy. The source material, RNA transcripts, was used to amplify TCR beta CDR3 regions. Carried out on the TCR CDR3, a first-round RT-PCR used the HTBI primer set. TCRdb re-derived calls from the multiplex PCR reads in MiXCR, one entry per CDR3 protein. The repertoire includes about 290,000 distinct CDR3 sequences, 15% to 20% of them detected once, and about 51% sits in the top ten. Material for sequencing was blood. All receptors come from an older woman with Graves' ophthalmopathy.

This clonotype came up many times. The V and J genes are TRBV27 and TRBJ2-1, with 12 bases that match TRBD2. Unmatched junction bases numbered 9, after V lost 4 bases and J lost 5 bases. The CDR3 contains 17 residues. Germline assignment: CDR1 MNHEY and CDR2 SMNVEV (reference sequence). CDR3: CASSSYRTSGIHNEQFF. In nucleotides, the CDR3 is TGTGCCAGCAGTTCATACCGGACTAGCGGGATCCACAATGAGCAGTTCTTC.

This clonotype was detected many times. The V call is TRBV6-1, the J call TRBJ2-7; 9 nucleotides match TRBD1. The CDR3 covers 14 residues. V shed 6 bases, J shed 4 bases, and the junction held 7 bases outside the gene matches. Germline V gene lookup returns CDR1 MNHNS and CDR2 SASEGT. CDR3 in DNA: TGTGCCAGCAGATCGGGACAGGGAGGTTACGAGCAGTACTTC. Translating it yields CASRSGQGGYEQYF.

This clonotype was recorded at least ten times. The CDR3 region has the DNA TGCAGTGCTAGAGAGCCGACAGGATTCTACGAGCAGTACTTC. Its translation is CSAREPTGFYEQYF. This sequence joins TRBV20-1 and TRBJ2-7, with a possible D match to TRBD1 (6 bases). CDR3 length: 14 residues. Germline V gene lookup returns CDR1 DFQATT and CDR2 SNEGSKA (reference sequence). V was pared by 0 bases and J by 3 bases, with 12 bases between.

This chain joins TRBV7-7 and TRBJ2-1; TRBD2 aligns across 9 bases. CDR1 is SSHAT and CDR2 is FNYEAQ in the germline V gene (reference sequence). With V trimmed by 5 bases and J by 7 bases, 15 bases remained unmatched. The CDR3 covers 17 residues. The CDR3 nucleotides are TGTGCCAGCAGCCTATCGGGTGGTAGCGGGAGTGGTAATGAGCAGTTCTTC. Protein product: CASSLSGGSGSGNEQFF.